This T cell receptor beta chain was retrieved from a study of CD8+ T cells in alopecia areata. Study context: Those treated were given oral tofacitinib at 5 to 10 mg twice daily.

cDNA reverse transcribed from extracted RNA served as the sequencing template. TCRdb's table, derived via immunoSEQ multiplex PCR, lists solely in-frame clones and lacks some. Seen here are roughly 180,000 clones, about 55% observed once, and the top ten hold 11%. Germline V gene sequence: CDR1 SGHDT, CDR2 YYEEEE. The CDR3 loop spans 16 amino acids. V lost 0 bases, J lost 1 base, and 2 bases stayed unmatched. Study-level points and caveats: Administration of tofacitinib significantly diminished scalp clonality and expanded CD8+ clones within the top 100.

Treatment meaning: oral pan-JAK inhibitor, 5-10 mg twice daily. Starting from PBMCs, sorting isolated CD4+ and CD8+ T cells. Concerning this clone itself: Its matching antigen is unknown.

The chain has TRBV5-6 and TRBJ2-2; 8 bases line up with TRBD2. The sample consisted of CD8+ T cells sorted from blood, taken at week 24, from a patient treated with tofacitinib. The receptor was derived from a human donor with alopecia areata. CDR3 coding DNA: TGTGCCAGCAGCTTGGAACTAGCGGAGAACACCGGGGAGCTGTTTTTT. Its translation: CASSLELAENTGELFF.